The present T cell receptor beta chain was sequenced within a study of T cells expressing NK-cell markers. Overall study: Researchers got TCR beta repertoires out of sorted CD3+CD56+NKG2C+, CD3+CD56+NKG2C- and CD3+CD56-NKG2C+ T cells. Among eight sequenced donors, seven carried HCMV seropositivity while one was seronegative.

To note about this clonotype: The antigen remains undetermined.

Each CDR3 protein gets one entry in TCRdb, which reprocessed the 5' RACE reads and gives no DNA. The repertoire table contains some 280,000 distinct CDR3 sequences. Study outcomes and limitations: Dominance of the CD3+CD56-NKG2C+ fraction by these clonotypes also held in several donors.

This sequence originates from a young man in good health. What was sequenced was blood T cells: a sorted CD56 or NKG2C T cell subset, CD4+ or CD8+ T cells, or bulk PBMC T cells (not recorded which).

The CDR3: CASTLGGPQETQYF. The gene calls are TRBV7-6 and TRBJ2-5; there is no DNA to check the TCRdb D call of TRBD1. CDR3 length: 14 amino acids. Germline V gives CDR1 SGHVS, CDR2 FNYEAQ.